This T cell receptor (beta chain) came from a study of regulatory T cells in long-lasting Graves disease. Overall study findings and caveats: Repertoires from persistent disease leaned toward TRBV28, TRBJ1-2 and TRBJ2-5.

Combining iRepertoire HTBI primers with Arm-PCR of CDR3 regions, the authors built TCR beta libraries. In TCRdb, the multiplex PCR reads were re-called with MiXCR into one record per CDR3 protein. This sample has under 450,000 distinct CDR3 sequences, with about a quarter found just once. Time point of the sample: persistent/refractory GD, antithyroid drugs over 5 years with positive TRAb. The authors made the TCR library using RNA they extracted from PBMCs. CDR1 MNHGY and CDR2 SVAAGI come from the germline V gene. V lost 3 bases, J lost 4 bases, and 9 bases lay in between. This CDR3 is built from 14 residues. This clonotype turned up a few times. Its antigen is unknown.

Specimen: peripheral blood mononuclear cells (PBMCs), collected when the disease was refractory, from a patient treated with antithyroid drugs. This TCR derives from a female donor with Graves disease. The chain couples TRBV6-9 to TRBJ2-2, with D perhaps given as TRBD1 or TRBD2 (5 bases each). CDR3 protein: CASSYGDATGELFF. The DNA of the CDR3 is TGTGCCAGCAGTTACGGGGACGCCACCGGGGAGCTGTTTTTT.